This is a list of T cell receptor beta chains from one sample in a study of cytotoxic CD8 clonotypes in ibrutinib-treated CLL. Measured with immunoSEQ multiplex PCR; TCRdb has only the in-frame clones, and not every one. The data show more than 110,000 clones, with 80% seen just once and roughly 7.2% held by the top ten. The sample consisted of PBMCs, taken after 36 months of ibrutinib treatment. These TCRs come from a human donor with chronic lymphocytic leukemia. Both conserved end residues are part of each CDR3. Fields, in order: V gene, clone size, CDR3 length, J gene, D gene, CDR3 protein, CDR3 DNA. D genes are given only for firm matches. Part of the rows lack a size; the others show once, few, many or a class for expanded clones.

TRBV9	NA	16	TRBJ1-4	NA	CASSLGPPGANEKLFF	TGTGCCAGCAGCTTGGGACCTCCCGGGGCTAATGAAAAACTGTTTTTT
TRBV30	NA	15	TRBJ2-2	NA	CAWSSIYSNTGELFF	TGTGCCTGGAGTAGTATTTATTCGAACACCGGGGAGCTGTTTTTT
TRBV28	NA	16	TRBJ1-1	NA	CAIGDGGASMNTEAFF	TGTGCCATCGGGGATGGGGGGGCCTCTATGAACACTGAAGCTTTCTTT
TRBV2	once	13	TRBJ1-6	NA	CASTVQTNSPLHF	TGTGCCAGCACTGTTCAGACGAATTCACCCCTCCACTTT
TRBV9	NA	14	TRBJ2-7	TRBD1	CASSVEGTGTQQYF	TGTGCCAGCAGCGTAGAAGGGACAGGGACCCAGCAGTACTTC
TRBV5-6	NA	13	TRBJ2-7	NA	CASSFNPKDEQYF	TGTGCCAGCAGCTTTAATCCCAAGGACGAGCAGTACTTC
TRBV6-5	NA	15	TRBJ2-7	NA	CASGLTSPATYEQYF	TGTGCCAGCGGATTAACTAGCCCAGCAACCTACGAGCAGTACTTC
TRBV7-9	NA	14	TRBJ2-1	NA	CASSLGRAYNEQFF	TGTGCCAGCAGCTTAGGCAGAGCCTACAATGAGCAGTTCTTC
TRBV28	few	14	TRBJ1-5	NA	CASSLTRKNQPQHF	TGTGCCAGCAGTTTAACAAGGAAGAATCAGCCCCAGCATTTT
TRBV5-1	few	15	TRBJ1-5	NA	CASSLAPLPGQPQHF	TGCGCCAGCAGCTTGGCACCTCTGCCCGGGCAGCCCCAGCATTTT
TRBV2	NA	15	TRBJ2-7	TRBD1	CASSRGVGGPYEQYF	TGTGCCAGCAGCCGAGGGGTAGGGGGCCCCTACGAGCAGTACTTC
TRBV5-4	few	11	TRBJ1-1	NA	CASSRTREAFF	TGTGCCAGCAGCCGAACCAGAGAAGCTTTCTTT
TRBV15	NA	16	TRBJ2-7	TRBD1	CATSRDWDRELYEQYF	TGTGCCACCAGCAGAGATTGGGACAGGGAGCTTTACGAGCAGTACTTC
TRBV7-6	NA	17	TRBJ2-1	TRBD1	CASSARHRGSSYNEQFF	TGTGCCAGCAGCGCTCGACACAGGGGGAGCTCCTACAATGAGCAGTTCTTC
TRBV5-1	NA	18	TRBJ1-2	NA	CASSSYPDGRHLNYGYTF	TGCGCCAGCAGCTCTTACCCGGACGGCCGGCATCTTAACTATGGCTACACCTTC
TRBV5-8	NA	16	TRBJ2-1	NA	CASSLGYGTAYNEQFF	TGTGCCAGCAGCTTGGGGTACGGGACGGCCTACAATGAGCAGTTCTTC
TRBV5-5	NA	13	TRBJ1-2	NA	CASSSSGSYGYTF	TGTGCCAGCAGCTCGTCCGGGAGCTATGGCTACACCTTC
TRBV5-8	few	12	TRBJ1-1	NA	CASSFRGTEAFF	TGTGCCAGCAGCTTCAGGGGAACTGAAGCTTTCTTT
TRBV30	NA	13	TRBJ1-2	NA	CAWRGQIEEGYTF	TGTGCCTGGAGGGGACAAATTGAGGAAGGCTACACCTTC
TRBV5-1	NA	16	TRBJ1-4	NA	CASSFAALRANEKLFF	TGCGCCAGCAGCTTTGCAGCCTTACGGGCTAATGAAAAACTGTTTTTT
TRBV6-4	NA	16	TRBJ1-1	NA	CASIGAGGAWNTEAFF	TGTGCCAGCATCGGAGCCGGGGGCGCGTGGAACACTGAAGCTTTCTTT
TRBV27	NA	13	TRBJ2-7	NA	CASSWRVSYEQYF	TGTGCCAGCAGTTGGCGGGTCTCCTACGAGCAGTACTTC
TRBV6-1	once	16	TRBJ2-7	NA	CASSEGWGSVTYEQYF	TGTGCCAGCAGTGAAGGTTGGGGCAGCGTAACCTACGAGCAGTACTTC
TRBV11-2	NA	15	TRBJ2-7	NA	CASSLQGLGTYEQYF	TGTGCCAGCAGCTTGCAGGGGCTAGGTACCTACGAGCAGTACTTC
TRBV18	NA	13	TRBJ1-3	NA	CASSPSLENTIYF	TGTGCCAGCTCGCCCTCTCTCGAAAACACCATATATTTT
TRBV10-3	NA	14	TRBJ1-5	NA	CAISTQGINQPQHF	TGTGCCATCAGCACACAGGGAATCAATCAGCCCCAGCATTTT
TRBV7-9	NA	15	TRBJ1-4	NA	CASSPGGGLSEKLFF	TGTGCCAGCAGCCCGGGGGGGGGCTTGTCCGAAAAACTGTTTTTT
TRBV30	NA	11	TRBJ2-5	NA	CAWSRGETQYF	TGTGCCTGGAGTCGAGGGGAGACCCAGTACTTC
TRBV11-3	NA	15	TRBJ2-7	NA	CASSFTGTETYEQYF	TGTGCCAGCAGCTTTACCGGGACGGAAACCTACGAGCAGTACTTC
TRBV4-1	once	15	TRBJ1-3	NA	CASTRTRGAGNTIYF	TGCGCCAGCACCCGAACTAGGGGAGCTGGAAACACCATATATTTT
TRBV2	few	16	TRBJ1-5	TRBD1	CASGRDREGNNQPQHF	TGTGCCAGCGGGCGAGACAGGGAAGGGAACAATCAGCCCCAGCATTTT
TRBV5-1	NA	16	TRBJ2-3	TRBD1	CASSLQDRGFRDTQYF	TGCGCCAGCAGCCTCCAGGACAGGGGGTTTCGAGATACGCAGTATTTT
TRBV18	NA	17	TRBJ2-1	NA	CASSPRTPFLGDNEQFF	TGTGCCAGCTCACCACGGACACCCTTTTTGGGGGACAATGAGCAGTTCTTC
TRBV4-1	NA	17	TRBJ2-3	NA	CASSPSGSADGTDTQYF	TGCGCCAGCAGCCCCTCGGGGTCAGCGGATGGAACAGATACGCAGTATTTT
TRBV27	NA	16	TRBJ1-2	TRBD1	CASSPLGAQGGYGYTF	TGTGCCAGCAGTCCTCTCGGGGCTCAGGGGGGCTATGGCTACACCTTC
TRBV9	once	15	TRBJ2-7	NA	CASSVTPTSSYEQYF	TGTGCCAGCAGCGTGACACCTACCAGCTCCTACGAGCAGTACTTC
TRBV5-1	NA	15	TRBJ2-4	NA	CASSLSSVAKNIQYF	TGCGCCAGCAGCTTGAGCTCCGTGGCCAAAAACATTCAGTACTTC
TRBV7-9	NA	16	TRBJ2-7	TRBD2	CASSPDLAGVFYEQYF	TGTGCCAGCAGCCCTGACTTAGCGGGAGTTTTCTACGAGCAGTACTTC
TRBV4-1	NA	14	TRBJ1-2	TRBD1	CASSQLTGDYGYTF	TGCGCCAGCAGCCAACTGACAGGGGACTATGGCTACACCTTC
TRBV5-1	once	14	TRBJ1-4	NA	CASSLSQKNEKLFF	TGCGCCAGCAGCTTGAGCCAAAAGAATGAAAAACTGTTTTTT
TRBV18	NA	14	TRBJ2-7	TRBD2	CASSPRGVPYEQYF	TGTGCCAGCTCCCCCCGGGGGGTGCCCTACGAGCAGTACTTC
TRBV11-1	NA	13	TRBJ2-7	TRBD1	CASSRDSPYEQYF	TGTGCCAGCAGCCGGGACAGCCCCTACGAGCAGTACTTC
TRBV29-1	NA	14	TRBJ1-1	NA	CSVRKTTGVAEAFF	TGCAGCGTACGAAAAACGACGGGGGTTGCTGAAGCTTTCTTT
TRBV30	NA	15	TRBJ2-6	NA	CAWSDLNTGANVLTF	TGTGCCTGGAGTGATCTAAATACTGGGGCCAACGTCCTGACTTTC
TRBV7-2	NA	15	TRBJ1-1	NA	CASSLDAGQNTEAFF	TGTGCCAGCAGCTTAGATGCCGGACAGAACACTGAAGCTTTCTTT
TRBV5-1	NA	18	TRBJ2-3	TRBD2	CASSSLAGGPSGTDTQYF	TGCGCCAGCAGCTCCCTGGCGGGAGGGCCCTCTGGAACAGATACGCAGTATTTT
TRBV4-1	NA	17	TRBJ2-5	NA	CASSPFLPGDRGETQYF	TGCGCCAGCAGCCCATTTCTACCGGGAGATAGGGGTGAGACCCAGTACTTC
TRBV5-8	NA	16	TRBJ1-1	NA	CASSSGVGHPNTEAFF	TGTGCCAGCAGTTCCGGTGTGGGCCACCCCAACACTGAAGCTTTCTTT
TRBV6-5	NA	15	TRBJ2-1	TRBD2	CASSQGTTSYNEQFF	TGTGCCAGCAGCCAAGGGACTACTTCCTACAATGAGCAGTTCTTC
TRBV18	once	14	TRBJ2-1	NA	CASSPFGGGDEQFF	TGTGCCAGCTCACCATTTGGGGGCGGAGATGAGCAGTTCTTC
TRBV15	NA	15	TRBJ1-1	NA	CATTEMGGARTEAFF	TGTGCCACCACCGAGATGGGGGGGGCCAGGACTGAAGCTTTCTTT
TRBV30	few	13	TRBJ1-2	TRBD1	CAWSGTGGYGYTF	TGTGCCTGGAGTGGTACAGGGGGCTATGGCTACACCTTC
TRBV7-3	NA	17	TRBJ2-1	TRBD2	CASSPFPQTSGRKEQFF	TGTGCCAGCAGCCCTTTCCCTCAGACTAGCGGGAGAAAGGAGCAGTTCTTC
TRBV5-1	NA	14	TRBJ1-1	NA	CASSFSDLNTEAFF	TGCGCCAGCAGCTTTTCGGATTTGAACACTGAAGCTTTCTTT
TRBV27	NA	15	TRBJ2-1	TRBD1	CASSLPGTGRNEQFF	TGTGCCAGCAGTTTACCCGGGACAGGGCGCAATGAGCAGTTCTTC
TRBV30	NA	11	TRBJ2-5	NA	CAWSKGETQYF	TGTGCCTGGAGTAAGGGAGAGACCCAGTACTTC
TRBV7-9	NA	13	TRBJ1-5	NA	CASSVGTYQPQHF	TGTGCCAGCAGCGTCGGGACTTATCAGCCCCAGCATTTT
TRBV5-1	NA	15	TRBJ1-2	TRBD1	CASSADRGRFYGYTF	TGCGCCAGCAGCGCCGACAGGGGGCGGTTCTATGGCTACACCTTC